Below, 26 T cell receptor beta chains from the same sample are listed, as sequenced in a study of cytomegalovirus exposure and HLA in healthy donors. The protocol was immunoSEQ multiplex PCR, while the TCRdb copy is restricted to in-frame clones and leaves out a portion. The repertoire has 150,000 to 200,000 clones, around 85% of them found once; the top ten carry around 2%. Input material: PBMCs. The receptors here all came from a man aged 30 to 39 in good health and CMV-seropositive.

The chain employs TRBV5-1 and TRBJ2-2; 8 nucleotides line up with TRBD1. This CDR3 region has 15 residues. J was trimmed by 4 bases and V by 1 base; bases with no gene match: 3. CDR1 and CDR2 (germline): SGHRS, YFSETQ. CDR3 sequence (DNA): TGCGCCAGCAGCTTGAGGACAGGGTTCACCGGGGAGCTGTTTTTT. Translation: CASSLRTGFTGELFF.

V is TRBV5-6 and J is TRBJ1-2, with TRBD1 matching over 7 bases. The V and J ends lost 3 bases and 4 bases, in that order; junction bases with no gene match: 6. Germline-derived CDR1 and CDR2 are SGHDT and YYEEEE. The CDR3 runs to 14 residues. For the CDR3, the DNA is TGTGCCAGCAGCTCTAGGGGGCTCTCCTATGGCTACACCTTC. Residues: CASSSRGLSYGYTF.

This clone was detected only a few times. This sequence joins TRBV7-6 and TRBJ2-7; TRBD2 might be the D (6 bases). Germline V gives CDR1 SGHVS, CDR2 FNYEAQ. V was cut by 1 base and J by 3 bases, with 7 bases left in between. This CDR3 spans 13 amino acids. The CDR3 loop is CASSLGGIYEQYF. CDR3 nucleotide sequence: TGTGCCAGCAGCTTAGGCGGGATCTACGAGCAGTACTTC.

The rearrangement joins TRBV5-1 to TRBJ1-2, with D possibly TRBD1 on 6 matching bases. V was cut by 0 bases and J by 1 base, with 10 bases left in between. Germline assignment: CDR1 SGHRS and CDR2 YFSETQ. This CDR3 region has 15 residues. CDR3 coding DNA: TGCGCCAGCAGCTTGGGACAGGTACATAACTATGGCTACACCTTC. Translation gives CASSLGQVHNYGYTF.

This clone appeared a single time. The chain couples TRBV9 to TRBJ1-3; 7 bases agree with TRBD1. CDR3 length: 15 residues. Germline lookup yields CDR1 SGDLS and CDR2 YYNGEE. After removal of 7 bases from V and 0 bases from J, the junction contained 7 bases not matched to a gene. This CDR3 is CASATGVASGNTIYF. DNA of the CDR3: TGTGCCAGCGCTACAGGGGTCGCCTCTGGAAACACCATATATTTT.

The chain is built from TRBV4-2 and TRBJ1-1; D is undetermined. The germline CDR1 and CDR2 sequences are LGHNA and YNFKEQ. The germline V and J ends were trimmed by 0 bases and 1 base, with 15 bases remaining between them. The CDR3 consists of 17 residues. This CDR3 is CASSQDDGVPGNTEAFF. CDR3 nucleotide sequence: TGTGCCAGCAGCCAAGATGACGGGGTACCCGGGAACACTGAAGCTTTCTTT.

The rearrangement joins TRBV2 to TRBJ2-1; 10 bases match TRBD2. This CDR3 is 19 amino acids long. Germline V gene data show CDR1 as SNHLY and CDR2 as FYNNEI. The J segment lost 11 bases and the V segment lost 0 bases, leaving 19 bases of the junction unmatched. In DNA form, the CDR3 reads TGTGCCAGCAGTGAAGCGCAGGGACTGCTAGCGGGGGCCTACTGGAAGCAGTTCTTC. Translating gives CASSEAQGLLAGAYWKQFF.

V and J are TRBV9 and TRBJ1-5; a possible D gene is TRBD1 (6 bases). Trimming shortened V by 4 bases and J by 4 bases, and 9 bases separated the two germline ends. The germline gives CDR1 SGDLS, CDR2 YYNGEE. This CDR3 has 13 residues. CDR3 coding DNA: TGTGCCAGCAGCTTAACAGGGAATCAGCCCCAGCATTTT. This translates into CASSLTGNQPQHF.

The chain is built from TRBV19 and TRBJ2-7; 8 bases are a match to TRBD1. There are 15 residues in the CDR3. The V and J ends lost 4 bases and 2 bases, in that order; junction bases with no gene match: 7. Germline lookup yields CDR1 LNHDA and CDR2 SQIVND (reference sequence). The CDR3 loop reads CASSTGTGDAYEQYF. In DNA form, the CDR3 reads TGTGCCAGTAGTACCGGGACAGGAGACGCCTACGAGCAGTACTTC.

This chain connects TRBV7-2 to TRBJ1-6; TRBD1 aligns across 9 bases. V was clipped by 6 bases and J by 5 bases; unmatched bases: 11. The germline V gene has CDR1 SGHTA and CDR2 FQGNSA. This CDR3 has 17 residues. The CDR3 region is CASRQGTGLINNSPLHF. The CDR3 DNA sequence: TGTGCCAGCAGACAGGGGACAGGGCTAATTAATAATTCACCCCTCCACTTT.

This chain uses TRBV19 with TRBJ1-5; 8 bases fit TRBD1. The CDR3 totals 16 residues. The germline CDR1 and CDR2 sequences are LNHDA and SQIVND (reference sequence). Unmatched junction bases numbered 7, after V lost 5 bases and J lost 1 base. CDR3 protein: CASSFSGGGSNQPQHF. CDR3 coding DNA: TGTGCCAGTAGTTTCTCAGGGGGCGGAAGCAATCAGCCCCAGCATTTT.

The V and J genes are TRBV10-1 and TRBJ2-5, with D possibly being TRBD1 (6 bases). V was cut by 4 bases and J by 0 bases, with 9 bases left in between. Germline V gene lookup returns CDR1 WNHNN and CDR2 SYGVQD (reference sequence). The length of the CDR3 is 14 residues. CDR3 loop: CASSVGGDQETQYF. In DNA, the CDR3 is TGCGCCAGCAGTGTTGGGGGCGACCAAGAGACCCAGTACTTC.

Comment on this clone: A junction end diverges from the germline sequence, so it may reflect a read error. The chain combines TRBV7-7 with TRBJ2-3, with D tentatively TRBD2 (6 bases). Per the germline V gene, CDR1 is SSHAT and CDR2 is FNYEAQ (reference sequence). The CDR3 runs to 15 residues. DNA of the CDR3: TGTGCTAGCAGCTTAGGTGGGGGGAGCAAGGATACGCAGTATTTT. The encoded protein is CASSLGGGSKDTQYF.

The chain uses TRBV5-6 and TRBJ2-3; D is possibly TRBD2 (7 bases). The CDR3 has 15 amino acids. Germline-derived CDR1 and CDR2 are SGHDT and YYEEEE. The germline V and J ends were trimmed by 3 bases and 3 bases, with 14 bases remaining between them. This chain's CDR3 is CASSSPGGPTDTQYF. The CDR3 DNA follows: TGTGCCAGCAGCTCCCCCGGGGGGCCTACAGATACGCAGTATTTT.

This clone was recorded only once. This sequence joins TRBV5-4 and TRBJ2-3; TRBD2 aligns across 11 bases. V shed 3 bases and J 6 bases; nucleotides not matched to a gene: 12. CDR3 length: 17 amino acids. Per germline, CDR1 SGHNT and CDR2 YYREEE (reference sequence). The CDR3 DNA is TGTGCCAGCAGCTCAGAGTCTAGCGGGGGGCTCCAGGATACGCAGTATTTT. This gives the protein CASSSESSGGLQDTQYF.

The chain is built from TRBV10-3 and TRBJ2-7, with 8 bases aligning to TRBD1. CDR3 size: 14 residues. V trimming: 8 bases; J trimming: 4 bases; junction bases outside the gene matches: 10. Germline-derived CDR1 and CDR2 are ENHRY and SYGVKD. CDR3 DNA: TGTGCCATCGGAGGAGGGACAGGTCCTTACGAGCAGTACTTC. Protein sequence: CAIGGGTGPYEQYF.

V usage is TRBV6-5 and J usage is TRBJ1-4; 7 positions agree with TRBD1. This CDR3 has 14 residues. Trimming cost V 5 bases and J 4 bases; bases outside gene matches: 4. Germline V CDR1 and CDR2: MNHEY, SVGAGI. CDR3 DNA: TGTGCCAGCAGTCTACAGGGGTTTAATGAAAAACTGTTTTTT. Its protein product is CASSLQGFNEKLFF.

The rearrangement uses TRBV14 and TRBJ2-1, with 8 bases aligning to TRBD2. The ends lost 4 bases at V and 10 bases at J; junction bases unmatched: 3. From germline, CDR1 is SGHDN and CDR2 FVKESK. The CDR3 contains 12 residues. This CDR3 reads CASSLGGAEQFF. The DNA of the CDR3 is TGTGCCAGCAGCCTCGGGGGGGCCGAGCAGTTCTTC.

The gene calls are TRBV6-1 and TRBJ2-3; possibly TRBD2 for D (5 bases). V dropped 5 bases and J dropped 1 base, with 10 bases sitting between them. The germline V gene encodes CDR1 MNHNS and CDR2 SASEGT. CDR3 size: 14 residues. CDR3 nucleotides: TGTGCCAGCAGTATGGCCGGGGGCACAGATACGCAGTATTTT. Amino acid sequence: CASSMAGGTDTQYF.

The rearrangement uses TRBV6-5 and TRBJ1-3; D remains ambiguous. From germline, CDR1 is MNHEY and CDR2 SVGAGI. The V and J ends lost 0 bases and 0 bases respectively, with 9 bases between them. CDR3 size: 16 residues. The CDR3 protein is CASSYSYRSSGNTIYF. The CDR3 nucleotides read TGTGCCAGCAGTTACTCGTACAGAAGCTCTGGAAACACCATATATTTT.

The V call is TRBV19, the J call TRBJ2-1; 8 bases map to TRBD1. Germline CDR1 LNHDA, CDR2 SQIVND (reference sequence). The CDR3 is 13 residues long. V gave up 8 bases and J gave up 3 bases; unmatched junction bases: 3. The CDR3 bases are TGTGCCAGTCGGACAGGGATCTACAATGAGCAGTTCTTC. It is translated as CASRTGIYNEQFF.

The chain links TRBV7-2 to TRBJ2-2; 9 bases are shared with TRBD1. This CDR3 has 14 amino acids. Trimming removed 5 bases from V and 7 bases from J; junction bases left unmatched: 5. CDR1 SGHTA and CDR2 FQGNSA come from the germline V gene. This CDR3 is CASSPGQGFGELFF. The CDR3 region has the DNA TGTGCCAGCAGCCCGGGACAGGGTTTCGGGGAGCTGTTTTTT.

The chain uses TRBV7-2 and TRBJ2-1, with a possible D match to TRBD2 (5 bases). V was pared by 2 bases and J by 2 bases, with 13 bases between. CDR3 length: 16 amino acids. Germline CDR1 and CDR2: SGHTA and FQGNSA. The CDR3: CASSLSGPRAYNEQFF. CDR3 nucleotides: TGTGCCAGCAGCTTAAGCGGCCCGAGGGCCTACAATGAGCAGTTCTTC.

The chain uses TRBV7-2 and TRBJ2-7; no firm D call. There are 12 residues in the CDR3. Trimming stripped 5 bases from V and 0 bases from J, with 5 bases between. Germline V gene lookup returns CDR1 SGHTA and CDR2 FQGNSA. The CDR3 here is CASSPFSYEQYF. The CDR3 nucleotides are TGTGCCAGCAGCCCCTTCTCCTACGAGCAGTACTTC. Full variable domain (missing parts from reference TRBV7-2 and TRBJ2-7): GAGVSQSPSNKVTEKGKDVELRCDPISGHTALYWYRQSLGQGLEFLIYFQGNSAPDKSGLPSDRFSAERTGGSVSTLTIQRTQQEDSAVYLCASSPFSYEQYFGPGTRLTVT.

V and J are TRBV11-2 and TRBJ2-7; D is unclear. This CDR3 has 14 residues. CDR1 is SGHAT and CDR2 is FQNNGV in the germline V gene. Trimming took 0 bases from V and 3 from J, leaving 9 bases between them. CDR3 sequence: CASSLDGSDYEQYF. In DNA form, the CDR3 reads TGTGCCAGCAGCTTAGATGGCAGCGACTACGAGCAGTACTTC.

The chain uses TRBV7-9 and TRBJ1-2, with 7 bases that match TRBD1. Germline loops: CDR1 SEHNR, CDR2 FQNEAQ (reference sequence). The ends lost 4 bases at V and 6 bases at J; junction bases unmatched: 8. This CDR3 is built from 14 residues. CDR3 sequence (DNA): TGTGCCAGCAGCTCCTACAGGGGTTTAGATGGCTACACCTTC. Translation: CASSSYRGLDGYTF.